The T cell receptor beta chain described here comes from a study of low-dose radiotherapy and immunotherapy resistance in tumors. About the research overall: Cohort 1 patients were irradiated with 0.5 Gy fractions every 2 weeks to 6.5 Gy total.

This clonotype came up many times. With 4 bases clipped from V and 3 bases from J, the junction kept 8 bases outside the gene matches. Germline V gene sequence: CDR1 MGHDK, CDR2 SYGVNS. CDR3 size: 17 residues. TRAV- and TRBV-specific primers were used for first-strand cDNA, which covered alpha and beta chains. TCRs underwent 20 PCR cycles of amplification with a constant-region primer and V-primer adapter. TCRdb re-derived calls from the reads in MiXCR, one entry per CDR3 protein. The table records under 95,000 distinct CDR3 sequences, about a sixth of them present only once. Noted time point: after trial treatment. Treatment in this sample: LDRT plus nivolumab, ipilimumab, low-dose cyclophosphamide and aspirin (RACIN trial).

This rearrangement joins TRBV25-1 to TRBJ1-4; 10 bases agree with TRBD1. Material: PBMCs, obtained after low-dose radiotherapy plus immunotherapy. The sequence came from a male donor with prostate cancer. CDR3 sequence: CASSAGQGGAANEKLFF. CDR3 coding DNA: TGTGCCAGCAGTGCCGGACAGGGGGGTGCAGCTAATGAAAAACTGTTTTTT.